Below are 12 T cell receptor beta chains sequenced from a single sample in a study of beta chain features in type 1 diabetes. Sequencing targeted expressed TCRB transcripts, as all isolated RNA had been reverse transcribed. Sequencing used immunoSEQ multiplex PCR; TCRdb keeps in-frame clones, though not all of them. The sample has 970,000 or so clones, about a sixth seen once. Sequencing was performed on naive CD4+ T cells from blood. The receptors were gathered from a woman under 30 in good health.

This chain links TRBV5-6 with TRBJ2-5; D remains unclear. The V end was cut by 0 bases, the J end by 5 bases, with 8 bases between. The CDR3 runs 13 residues. Germline CDR1 SGHDT, CDR2 YYEEEE. The CDR3 loop is CASSLGLRETQYF. In DNA form, the CDR3 reads TGTGCCAGCAGCTTGGGCCTCCGTGAGACCCAGTACTTC.

The J gene is TRBJ2-1, the V gene TRBV6-5, with D perhaps given as TRBD1 or TRBD2 (7 bases each). The ends were cut back, 0 bases at V and 6 bases at J, with 15 bases in the middle. CDR3 length: 16 residues. Germline values: CDR1 MNHEY, CDR2 SVGAGI. The CDR3 DNA is TGTGCCAGCAGTTACTCTAAGGGGGCGGGAGTCAATGAGCAGTTCTTC. Protein: CASSYSKGAGVNEQFF.

The chain employs TRBV7-3 and TRBJ2-5, with D possibly being TRBD2 (5 bases). Germline V gene data show CDR1 as SGHTA and CDR2 as FQGTGA. The CDR3 has 15 residues. The ends were cut back, 6 bases at V and 4 bases at J, with 18 bases in the middle. The CDR3 coding sequence is TGTGCCAGCAGGGAATGGACTGTCTACGGAGAGACCCAGTACTTC. It encodes CASREWTVYGETQYF. The complete variable domain, with remaining parts taken from reference TRBV7-3 and TRBJ2-5, reads GAGVSQTPSNKVTEKGKYVELRCDPISGHTALYWYRQSLGQGPEFLIYFQGTGAADDSGLPNDRFFAVRPEGSVSTLKIQRTERGDSAVYLCASREWTVYGETQYFGPGTRLLVL.

This clone was found a few times. The rearrangement links TRBV9 to TRBJ2-4; D remains ambiguous. Between the trimmed V and J ends, which lost 3 bases and 0 bases, there was a span of 13 bases. The CDR3 length is 16 residues. Germline CDR1 is SGDLS and CDR2 is YYNGEE. Here the CDR3 DNA reads TGTGCCAGCAGCGGTGGGCCGCCAGGAGCCAAAAACATTCAGTACTTC. Protein sequence: CASSGGPPGAKNIQYF.

This sequence joins TRBV7-9 and TRBJ1-5; D remains unclear. This CDR3 has 16 amino acids. V was shortened by 10 bases and J by 0 bases, with 19 bases between the two germline ends. Germline loops: CDR1 SEHNR, CDR2 FQNEAQ (reference sequence). The CDR3 sequence: CATITGRSYSNQPQHF. CDR3 sequence (DNA): TGTGCCACCATTACTGGGAGATCTTATAGCAATCAGCCCCAGCATTTT.

This clone has a handful of counts. This rearrangement joins TRBV21-1 to TRBJ2-5; the table's TRBD1 call for D was not verified on the DNA. TRBV21-1 is annotated as a pseudogene. CDR3 length: 13 residues. In DNA, the CDR3 is TGTGCCAGCAGCAACAGGGAAATCGAGACCCAGTACTTC. This sequence encodes CASSNREIETQYF.

The gene calls are TRBV9 and TRBJ1-2; 7 positions agree with TRBD1. V lost 3 bases to trimming and J lost 4 bases; unmatched junction nucleotides: 3. The CDR3 extends over 13 amino acids. Germline CDR1 reads SGDLS; CDR2 reads YYNGEE. CDR3: CASSAGQSYGYTF. CDR3 sequence (DNA): TGTGCCAGCAGCGCGGGACAGAGCTATGGCTACACCTTC.

The V and J genes are TRBV7-2 and TRBJ2-3; D remains ambiguous. V dropped 1 base and J dropped 7 bases, with 3 bases sitting between them. The germline V gene has CDR1 SGHTA and CDR2 FQGNSA. The CDR3 spans 11 residues. DNA for the CDR3: TGTGCCAGCAGCTTAGTATATACGCAGTATTTT. Translated, it gives CASSLVYTQYF.

As to this clone: Other DNA sequences in the same sample also yield this CDR3. CDR3 residues: CSVVGRMNTEAFF. Here the CDR3 DNA reads TGCAGCGTTGTCGGACGGATGAACACTGAAGCTTTCTTT. The rearrangement uses TRBV29-1 and TRBJ1-1; D uncertain. The CDR3 length is 13 residues. Germline loops: CDR1 SQVTM, CDR2 ANQGSEA. Trimming stripped 4 bases from V and 0 bases from J, with 9 bases between.

This clone has a handful of counts. The chain recombines TRBV7-8 with TRBJ2-5; 11 bases agree with TRBD1. Trimming took 3 bases from V and 7 from J; bases not matched to a gene: 4. The CDR3 totals 14 residues. In germline, CDR1 is SGHVS, CDR2 FQNEAQ. The chain's CDR3 is CASSLDRGRGTQYF. The CDR3 DNA is TGTGCCAGCAGCTTGGACAGGGGGCGCGGGACCCAGTACTTC.

The genes are TRBV7-3 and TRBJ1-2; perhaps TRBD1 as D (6 bases). The CDR3 extends over 15 amino acids. The V end was cut by 2 bases, the J end by 6 bases, with 16 bases between. CDR1 and CDR2 from the germline V gene are SGHTA and FQGTGA. The CDR3 loop reads CASSLLGTRTDGYTF. The CDR3 DNA reads TGTGCCAGCAGCTTATTAGGGACAAGAACTGATGGCTACACCTTC.

This clone was detected only a few times. This CDR3 reads CASSDSGPSSYNEQFF. CDR3 nucleotide sequence: TGTGCCAGCAGCGATAGCGGGCCTAGCTCCTACAATGAGCAGTTCTTC. The chain uses TRBV5-5 and TRBJ2-1, with 7 bases aligning to TRBD2. CDR3 length: 16 amino acids. Germline loops: CDR1 SGHKS, CDR2 YYEKEE (reference sequence). V lost 4 bases and J lost 0; bases outside the gene matches: 7.